Listed below are T cell receptor beta chains from one sample, sequenced in a study of T cell responses to AZD1222 COVID-19 vaccine. Method: immunoSEQ multiplex PCR; TCRdb's copy keeps in-frame clones and lacks some. The sample shows approximately 200,000 clones, about nine tenths of them seen only once. The sample in question was peripheral blood, obtained 28 days after the second AZD1222 dose. All receptors derive from an adult who received the AZD1222 COVID-19 vaccine. The conserved cysteine and the conserved F or W are not part of the CDR3 here. Only part of the rows carry a size: once, few, many, or a class if the clone is expanded.

j_gene: TRBJ2-1
abundance: NA
v_gene: TRBV6-5
CDR3aa: ASRRAGGPGEQF

j_gene: TRBJ2-5
abundance: few
v_gene: TRBV2
CDR3aa: ASSENRLAGESETQY

j_gene: TRBJ2-7
abundance: NA
v_gene: TRBV5-6
CDR3aa: ASSLAGLAQY

j_gene: TRBJ2-1
abundance: NA
v_gene: TRBV9
CDR3aa: ASSASGRPDDEQF

j_gene: TRBJ2-7
abundance: NA
v_gene: TRBV11-2
CDR3aa: ASSLVTATYEQY

j_gene: TRBJ1-6
abundance: once
v_gene: TRBV4-1
CDR3aa: ASRTVGKDLVGNSPLH

j_gene: TRBJ2-3
abundance: NA
v_gene: TRBV28
CDR3aa: ASSPGLARSTDTQY

j_gene: TRBJ1-2
abundance: NA
v_gene: TRBV5-4
CDR3aa: ASSLDLGPYGYT

j_gene: TRBJ1-6
abundance: NA
v_gene: TRBV15
CDR3aa: ATSIQGEPSNSPLH

j_gene: TRBJ1-2
abundance: NA
v_gene: TRBV29-1
CDR3aa: SVADDYGYT

j_gene: TRBJ2-7
abundance: NA
v_gene: TRBV19
CDR3aa: ASSASGTYEQY

j_gene: TRBJ1-4
abundance: NA
v_gene: TRBV7-8
CDR3aa: ASSPSEGFNEKLF

j_gene: TRBJ2-7
abundance: NA
v_gene: TRBV7-8
CDR3aa: ASSFGTGVSYEQY

j_gene: TRBJ1-3
abundance: NA
v_gene: TRBV11-3
CDR3aa: ASSFDSSSGNTIY

j_gene: TRBJ2-7
abundance: NA
v_gene: TRBV14
CDR3aa: ASSQDAGGEQY

j_gene: TRBJ1-5
abundance: NA
v_gene: TRBV4-1
CDR3aa: ASSQDSPTLWDRDQPQH

j_gene: TRBJ2-1
abundance: NA
v_gene: TRBV19
CDR3aa: ASSNYNEQF

j_gene: TRBJ1-6
abundance: NA
v_gene: TRBV7-2
CDR3aa: ASSLDRVYSPLH

j_gene: TRBJ2-2
abundance: NA
v_gene: TRBV6-6
CDR3aa: ASSSTYSGRAGNTGELF

j_gene: TRBJ2-7
abundance: NA
v_gene: TRBV6-5
CDR3aa: ASLAGIDAEQY

j_gene: TRBJ1-3
abundance: NA
v_gene: TRBV24-1
CDR3aa: ATSDGAGPGNTIY

j_gene: TRBJ1-1
abundance: NA
v_gene: TRBV5-1
CDR3aa: ASSSVRGGALGTEAF

j_gene: TRBJ2-7
abundance: NA
v_gene: TRBV7-9
CDR3aa: ASSSDYSFYEQY

j_gene: TRBJ2-2
abundance: NA
v_gene: TRBV7-3
CDR3aa: ASSLQGNPGELF

j_gene: TRBJ2-2
abundance: few
v_gene: TRBV10-1
CDR3aa: ASSDSQGANTGELF

j_gene: TRBJ2-7
abundance: NA
v_gene: TRBV21-1
CDR3aa: ASIQTRDRGYEQY

j_gene: TRBJ1-5
abundance: NA
v_gene: TRBV18
CDR3aa: ASSPGLDTPPQH

j_gene: TRBJ2-1
abundance: NA
v_gene: TRBV7-2
CDR3aa: ASSLYPQGGPYNEQF